These 28 T cell receptor beta chains originate from one sample sequenced in a study of immune evolution from preneoplasia to lung adenocarcinoma. TCRdb's table, derived via immunoSEQ multiplex PCR, lists solely in-frame clones and lacks some. This sample yields approximately 11,000 clones, of which 82% are seen a single time; about 1.7% belongs to the top ten. Input material: FFPE minimally invasive lung adenocarcinoma tissue. These receptors all stem from a person in their 70s with lung adenocarcinoma.

This chain joins TRBV30 and TRBJ2-2, with TRBD2 matching over 12 bases. Unmatched junction bases numbered 6, after V lost 1 base and J lost 6 bases. This CDR3 contains 16 residues. The germline V gene encodes CDR1 GTSNPN and CDR2 SVGIG (reference sequence). Here the CDR3 reads CAWSGPSGGAPGELFF. The CDR3 DNA sequence: TGTGCCTGGAGTGGTCCTAGCGGGGGGGCCCCCGGGGAGCTGTTTTTT.

This clone was found a few times. This chain links TRBV29-1 with TRBJ1-1; D is unresolved. V gave up 4 bases and J gave up 3 bases, with 3 bases separating them. Germline CDR1 and CDR2: SQVTM and ANQGSEA. The length of the CDR3 is 10 residues. The CDR3 DNA reads TGCAGCGTTGGGGACACTGAAGCTTTCTTT. It codes for CSVGDTEAFF.

V and J are TRBV11-2 and TRBJ2-7, with TRBD2 as a possible D gene (5 bases). The V end lost 5 bases, the J end lost 4 bases, and 15 bases lay between the germline ends. The length of the CDR3 is 14 residues. Germline values: CDR1 SGHAT, CDR2 FQNNGV. CDR3 sequence: CASSEDSYGYEQYF. The CDR3 DNA reads as TGTGCCAGCAGCGAGGACTCCTACGGGTACGAGCAGTACTTC.

The chain couples TRBV6-1 to TRBJ2-1, with 10 positions matching TRBD2. Losses at the gene ends were 8 bases for V and 5 bases for J; bases not matched to a gene: 6. This CDR3 is built from 14 residues. Germline CDR1 MNHNS, CDR2 SASEGT. Here the CDR3 DNA reads TGTGCCAGCGCCAAGCGGGGGGGGGACAATGAGCAGTTCTTC. Protein sequence: CASAKRGGDNEQFF.

The rearrangement joins TRBV5-4 to TRBJ1-6; D possibly corresponds to TRBD1 (6 bases). There are 15 residues in the CDR3. V shed 4 bases and J shed 7 bases, with 15 bases lying between them. The germline V gene encodes CDR1 SGHNT and CDR2 YYREEE (reference sequence). CDR3 bases: TGTGCCAGCAGCCCTGGGACATCGGGAAATTCACCCCTCCACTTT. This codes for CASSPGTSGNSPLHF.

The CDR3: CASRDRGVSSPLHF. Here the CDR3 DNA reads TGTGCCAGCAGGGACCGAGGGGTGAGTTCACCCCTCCACTTT. The rearrangement uses TRBV5-6 and TRBJ1-6, with a tentative D call TRBD1 (5 bases). Trimming removed 5 bases at V and 9 bases at J, with 15 bases between. CDR3 length: 14 residues. The V gene's germline CDR1 is SGHDT and CDR2 YYEEEE. Using reference TRBV5-6 and TRBJ1-6 for the parts outside the CDR3, the full variable domain is DAGVTQSPTHLIKTRGQQVTLRCSPKSGHDTVSWYQQALGQGPQFIFQYYEEEERQRGNFPDRFSGHQFPNYSSELNVNALLLGDSALYLCASRDRGVSSPLHFGNGTRLTVT.

For the CDR3, the DNA is TGTGCCAGCAGCCCTGCCCGGAGAGAGACCCAGTACTTC. Amino acids: CASSPARRETQYF. The chain couples TRBV7-9 to TRBJ2-5; D remains ambiguous. V shed 5 bases and J shed 4 bases, with 11 bases lying between them. Looked up from germline, CDR1 is SEHNR and CDR2 is FQNEAQ (reference sequence). CDR3 length equals 13 residues. Full variable domain (missing parts from reference TRBV7-9 and TRBJ2-5): DTGVSQNPRHKITKRGQNVTFRCDPISEHNRLYWYRQTLGQGPEFLTYFQNEAQLEKSRLLSDRFSAERPKGSFSTLEIQRTEQGDSAMYLCASSPARRETQYFGPGTRLLVL.

The chain links TRBV6-5 to TRBJ1-2; perhaps TRBD1 as D (6 bases). Germline assignment: CDR1 MNHEY and CDR2 SVGAGI. Trimming left V 4 bases short and J 7 bases short, with 16 bases between. The CDR3 runs to 14 residues. CDR3 nucleotide sequence: TGTGCCAGCAGTTTTCAGGGGCGCAAGGCTGGCTACACCTTC. Translating it yields CASSFQGRKAGYTF.

The rearrangement uses TRBV5-1 and TRBJ2-7; 7 nucleotides line up with TRBD2. V was clipped by 2 bases and J by 7 bases; unmatched bases: 12. The CDR3 is 15 amino acids. Germline V gene sequence: CDR1 SGHRS, CDR2 YFSETQ. For the CDR3, the DNA is TGCGCCAGCAGCTTACAATTAGCGGGCCCTAAGGAGCAGTACTTC. As protein: CASSLQLAGPKEQYF.

The chain is built from TRBV6-1 and TRBJ2-3, with a possible D match to TRBD1 (5 bases). This CDR3 spans 15 amino acids. V was trimmed by 2 bases and J by 6 bases, leaving 15 bases between them. Germline CDR1 reads MNHNS; CDR2 reads SASEGT. CDR3: CASSERQPLGDTQYF. The CDR3 coding sequence is TGTGCCAGCAGTGAAAGACAGCCCCTCGGGGATACGCAGTATTTT.

The V call is TRBV4-2, the J call TRBJ2-5; 12 positions agree with TRBD2. J lost 4 bases, V lost 1 base, and 4 bases had no gene match. There are 16 residues in the CDR3. CDR1 and CDR2 from the germline V gene are LGHNA and YNFKEQ. DNA of the CDR3: TGTGCCAGCAGCCAAGCAGGACTAGCGGGATCAGAGACCCAGTACTTC. Protein product: CASSQAGLAGSETQYF.

This rearrangement joins TRBV19 to TRBJ2-7; 9 bases are a match to TRBD1. V dropped 9 bases and J dropped 5; count of bases not matched to a gene: 8. There are 13 residues in the CDR3. CDR1 and CDR2 from the germline V gene are LNHDA and SQIVND (reference sequence). The CDR3, as DNA: TGTGCCAGCGCGCCTCGGGACAGGGACGAGCAGTACTTC. This codes for CASAPRDRDEQYF.

This clone was detected a few times. The chain couples TRBV2 to TRBJ2-1, with 8 bases lining up with TRBD1. The CDR3 length is 15 residues. Trimming took 5 bases from V and 7 from J; bases not matched to a gene: 10. CDR1 and CDR2 (germline): SNHLY, FYNNEI. The CDR3 reads CASSPRTGLSNEQFF. The CDR3 coding sequence is TGTGCCAGCAGTCCCCGGACAGGGCTGAGTAATGAGCAGTTCTTC.

The chain uses TRBV12-5 and TRBJ1-5; weak D call: TRBD1 (5 bases). This CDR3 comprises 14 residues. From germline, CDR1 is LGHNT and CDR2 FRNRAP. Trimming left V 0 bases short and J 5 bases short, with 8 bases between. CDR3 nucleotide sequence: TGTGCTAGTGGTTTGGTATCGGGGGATCAGCCCCAGCATTTT. This gives the protein CASGLVSGDQPQHF.

This chain links TRBV7-8 with TRBJ2-7; TRBD2 is a possible D gene (5 bases). Germline V gives CDR1 SGHVS, CDR2 FQNEAQ. The V end lost 3 bases, the J end lost 4 bases, and 13 bases lay between the germline ends. There are 14 residues in the CDR3. This CDR3 is CASSLDGPGYEQYF. The CDR3 DNA reads as TGTGCCAGCAGCTTGGACGGGCCGGGATACGAGCAGTACTTC.

The rearrangement uses TRBV30 and TRBJ1-4; no clear D. Trimming removed 0 bases from V and 3 bases from J, with 14 bases in between. Germline assignment: CDR1 GTSNPN and CDR2 SVGIG (reference sequence). The CDR3 runs to 16 residues. The CDR3 loop is CAWSVSLKGSNEKLFF. The CDR3 coding sequence is TGTGCCTGGAGTGTATCTTTGAAGGGTTCTAATGAAAAACTGTTTTTT. Based on the CDR3 plus reference TRBV30 and TRBJ1-4, the full variable domain is SQTIHQWPATLVQPVGSPLSLECTVEGTSNPNLYWYRQAAGRGLQLLFYSVGIGQISSEVPQNLSASRPQDRQFILSSKKLLLSDSGFYLCAWSVSLKGSNEKLFFGSGTQLSVL.

CDR3 amino acids: CASTAGVDGYTF. The CDR3 nucleotides are TGTGCCAGCACAGCAGGGGTGGACGGCTACACCTTC. The chain recombines TRBV6-5 with TRBJ1-2; weak D call: TRBD1 (6 bases). This CDR3 contains 12 residues. In germline, CDR1 is MNHEY, CDR2 SVGAGI. V lost 7 bases, J lost 8 bases, and 14 bases lay in between.

The gene calls are TRBV5-1 and TRBJ1-1; TRBD1 matches 7 bases. CDR3 length: 15 amino acids. Germline V CDR1 and CDR2: SGHRS, YFSETQ. J was trimmed by 7 bases and V by 4 bases; bases with no gene match: 13. The CDR3 nucleotides read TGCGCCAGCAGCCCCAGGGAGGGGGCCGGGAGTGAAGCTTTCTTT. It specifies CASSPREGAGSEAFF. The full variable domain, in which reference TRBV5-1 and TRBJ1-1 provide the parts outside the CDR3, is KAGVTQTPRYLIKTRGQQVTLSCSPISGHRSVSWYQQTPGQGLQFLFEYFSETQRNKGNFPGRFSGRQFSNSRSEMNVSTLELGDSALYLCASSPREGAGSEAFFGQGTRLTVV.

The chain employs TRBV27 and TRBJ2-7; D not resolved. This CDR3 spans 12 amino acids. V was pared by 3 bases and J by 3 bases, with 6 bases between. Germline V gene data show CDR1 as MNHEY and CDR2 as SMNVEV (reference sequence). The DNA for the CDR3 is TGTGCCAGCAGTTTGAAGGGCTACGAGCAGTACTTC. Protein product: CASSLKGYEQYF.

This chain links TRBV7-8 with TRBJ2-3; D gene unclear. In germline, CDR1 is SGHVS, CDR2 FQNEAQ. Trimming removed 2 bases at V and 2 bases at J, with 8 bases between. The CDR3 is 14 amino acids. The chain's CDR3 is CASSLMQVTDTQYF. CDR3 nucleotide sequence: TGTGCCAGCAGCTTAATGCAGGTCACAGATACGCAGTATTTT.

The chain recombines TRBV28 with TRBJ2-5, with D possibly matching TRBD2 (5 bases). V lost 5 bases and J 2 bases, leaving 9 bases between the germline ends. CDR3 length: 13 amino acids. CDR1 is MDHEN and CDR2 is SYDVKM in the germline V gene. CDR3 DNA sequence: TGTGCCAGCAGTATCCCGGGGCAAGAGACCCAGTACTTC. It codes for CASSIPGQETQYF.

This clone appeared a single time. V usage is TRBV7-3 and J usage is TRBJ2-3; TRBD1 is a possible D gene (5 bases). Trimming took 4 bases from V and 3 from J, leaving 8 bases between them. The CDR3 sequence is 13 residues long. From germline, CDR1 is SGHTA and CDR2 FQGTGA. The CDR3 spells CASSSSGTDTQYF. In DNA form, the CDR3 reads TGTGCCAGCAGCTCCTCAGGGACAGATACGCAGTATTTT.

The chain couples TRBV14 to TRBJ2-5; D unclear. V was clipped by 0 bases and J by 9 bases, with 14 bases between them. This CDR3 spans 14 amino acids. Germline lookup yields CDR1 SGHDN and CDR2 FVKESK. CDR3 sequence reads: CASSQEERFGAQYF. Here the CDR3 DNA reads TGTGCCAGCAGCCAAGAGGAGAGGTTTGGCGCCCAGTACTTC.

The chain combines TRBV25-1 with TRBJ2-5, with 7 bases matching TRBD1. The junction had 8 bases not matched to a gene; V was cut back by 7 bases and J by 3 bases. Germline CDR1 reads MGHDK; CDR2 reads SYGVNS. The CDR3 is made up of 14 amino acids. CDR3 sequence reads: CASTSYGTEETQYF. The DNA of the CDR3 is TGTGCCAGCACATCCTACGGGACAGAAGAGACCCAGTACTTC.

This chain links TRBV9 with TRBJ2-1, with 8 bases matching TRBD2. This CDR3 region has 14 residues. In germline, CDR1 is SGDLS, CDR2 YYNGEE. V lost 3 bases, J lost 8 bases, and 7 bases stayed unmatched. In DNA form, the CDR3 reads TGTGCCAGCAGCGCCTTTAGCGGGATCGATGAGCAGTTCTTC. Protein: CASSAFSGIDEQFF.

The chain is built from TRBV12-2 and TRBJ1-4; the table names TRBD1, a call not compared with the DNA. TRBV12-2 is flagged as a pseudogene. The CDR3 length is 14 residues. The CDR3, as DNA: TGTGCAAGTCGCCCCGGGACAGTTAATGAAAAACTGTTTTTT. Its translation is CASRPGTVNEKLFF.

This chain joins TRBV29-1 and TRBJ2-6; possibly TRBD1 for D (7 bases). Germline CDR1 reads SQVTM; CDR2 reads ANQGSEA. The V end lost 0 bases, the J end lost 2 bases, and 20 bases lay between the germline ends. There are 19 residues in the CDR3. The CDR3 loop reads CSVEDRAGGGSAGANVLTF. CDR3 nucleotide sequence: TGCAGCGTTGAAGATCGGGCAGGGGGAGGATCAGCTGGGGCCAACGTCCTGACTTTC.

CDR3 loop: CAISDGGVSTDTQYF. CDR3 nucleotides: TGTGCCATCAGTGACGGAGGGGTTAGCACAGATACGCAGTATTTT. The V call is TRBV10-3, the J call TRBJ2-3; a possible D gene is TRBD2 (6 bases). Germline values: CDR1 ENHRY, CDR2 SYGVKD. V shed 3 bases and J shed 0 bases, with 10 bases lying between them. The CDR3 runs 15 residues.